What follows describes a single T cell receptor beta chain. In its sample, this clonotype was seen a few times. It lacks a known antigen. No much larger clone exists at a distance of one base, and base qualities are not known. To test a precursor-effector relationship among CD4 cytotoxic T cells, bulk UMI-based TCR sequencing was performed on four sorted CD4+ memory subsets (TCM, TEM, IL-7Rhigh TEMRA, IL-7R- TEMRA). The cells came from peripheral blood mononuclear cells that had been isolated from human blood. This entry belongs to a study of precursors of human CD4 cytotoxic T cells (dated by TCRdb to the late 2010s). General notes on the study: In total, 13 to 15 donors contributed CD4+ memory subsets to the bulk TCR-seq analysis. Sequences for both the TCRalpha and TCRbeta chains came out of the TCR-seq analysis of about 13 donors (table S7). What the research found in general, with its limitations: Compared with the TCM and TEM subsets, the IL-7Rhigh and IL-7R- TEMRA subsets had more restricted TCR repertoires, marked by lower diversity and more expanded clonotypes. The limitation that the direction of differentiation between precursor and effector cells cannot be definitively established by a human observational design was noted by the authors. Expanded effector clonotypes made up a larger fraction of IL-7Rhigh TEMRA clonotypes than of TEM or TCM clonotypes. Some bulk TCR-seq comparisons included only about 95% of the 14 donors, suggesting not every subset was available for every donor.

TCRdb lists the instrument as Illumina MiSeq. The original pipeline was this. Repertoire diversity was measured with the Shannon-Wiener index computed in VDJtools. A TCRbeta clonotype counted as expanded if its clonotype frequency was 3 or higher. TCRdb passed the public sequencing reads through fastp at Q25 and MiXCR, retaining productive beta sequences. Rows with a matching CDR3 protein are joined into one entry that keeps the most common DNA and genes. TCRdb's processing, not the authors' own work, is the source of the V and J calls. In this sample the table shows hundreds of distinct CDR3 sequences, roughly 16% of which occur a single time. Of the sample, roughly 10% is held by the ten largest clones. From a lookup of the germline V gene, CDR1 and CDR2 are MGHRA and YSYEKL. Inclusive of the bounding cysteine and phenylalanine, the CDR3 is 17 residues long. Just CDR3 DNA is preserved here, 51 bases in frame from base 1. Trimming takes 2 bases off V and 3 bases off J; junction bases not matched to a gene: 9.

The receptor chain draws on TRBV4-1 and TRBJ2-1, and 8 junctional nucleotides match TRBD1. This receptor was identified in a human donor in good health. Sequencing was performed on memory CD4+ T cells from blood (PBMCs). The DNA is TGCGCCAGCAGCCAACCGGGCCGGGACAGGAACTACAATGAGCAGTTCTTC. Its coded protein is CASSQPGRDRNYNEQFF.